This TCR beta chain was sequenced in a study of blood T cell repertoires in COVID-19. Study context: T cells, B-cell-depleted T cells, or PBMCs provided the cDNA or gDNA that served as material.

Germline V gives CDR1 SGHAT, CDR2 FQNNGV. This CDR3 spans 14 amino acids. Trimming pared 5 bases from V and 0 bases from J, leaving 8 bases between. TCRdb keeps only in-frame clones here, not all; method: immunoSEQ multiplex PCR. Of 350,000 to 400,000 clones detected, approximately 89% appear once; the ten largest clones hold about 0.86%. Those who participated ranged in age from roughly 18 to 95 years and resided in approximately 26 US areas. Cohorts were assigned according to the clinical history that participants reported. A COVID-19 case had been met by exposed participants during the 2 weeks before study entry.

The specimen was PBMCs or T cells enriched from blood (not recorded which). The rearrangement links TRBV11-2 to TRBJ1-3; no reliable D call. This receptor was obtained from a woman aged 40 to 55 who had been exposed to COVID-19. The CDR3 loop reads CASSLGVSGNTIYF. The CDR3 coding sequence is TGTGCCAGCAGCCTAGGCGTCTCTGGAAACACCATATATTTT.